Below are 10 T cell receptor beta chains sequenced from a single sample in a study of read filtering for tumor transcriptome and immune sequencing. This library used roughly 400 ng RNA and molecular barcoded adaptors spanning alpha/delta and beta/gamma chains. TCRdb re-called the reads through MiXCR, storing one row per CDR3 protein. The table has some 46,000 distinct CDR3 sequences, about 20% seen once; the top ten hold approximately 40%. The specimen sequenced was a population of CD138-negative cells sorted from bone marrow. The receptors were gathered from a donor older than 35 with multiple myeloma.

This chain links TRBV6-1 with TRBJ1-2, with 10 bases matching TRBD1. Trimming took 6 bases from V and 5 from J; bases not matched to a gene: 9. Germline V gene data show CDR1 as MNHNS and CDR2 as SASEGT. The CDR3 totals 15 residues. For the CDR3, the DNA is TGTGCCAGCAGCGGGACCGGGACAGGGGAGTATGGCTACACCTTC. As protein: CASSGTGTGEYGYTF.

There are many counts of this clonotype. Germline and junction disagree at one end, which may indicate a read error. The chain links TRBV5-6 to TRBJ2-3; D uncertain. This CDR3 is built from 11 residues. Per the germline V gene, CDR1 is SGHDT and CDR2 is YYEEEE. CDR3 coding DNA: TGCGCCAGCAGCTTGGAAGATACGCAGTATTTT. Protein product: CASSLEDTQYF.

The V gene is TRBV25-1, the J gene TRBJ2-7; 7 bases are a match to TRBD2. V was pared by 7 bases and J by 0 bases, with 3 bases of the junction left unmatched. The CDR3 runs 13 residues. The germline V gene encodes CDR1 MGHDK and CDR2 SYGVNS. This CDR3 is CASTREDSYEQYF. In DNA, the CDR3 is TGTGCCAGCACCCGGGAGGACTCCTACGAGCAGTACTTC.

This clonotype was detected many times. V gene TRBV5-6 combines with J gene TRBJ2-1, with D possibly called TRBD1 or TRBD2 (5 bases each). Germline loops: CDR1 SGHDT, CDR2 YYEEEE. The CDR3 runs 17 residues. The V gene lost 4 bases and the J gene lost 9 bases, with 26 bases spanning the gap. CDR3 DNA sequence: TGTGCCAGCAGCCAGCTTGGGAGTGGGGGTAGTAAGGGTGAGCAGTTCTTC. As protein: CASSQLGSGGSKGEQFF.

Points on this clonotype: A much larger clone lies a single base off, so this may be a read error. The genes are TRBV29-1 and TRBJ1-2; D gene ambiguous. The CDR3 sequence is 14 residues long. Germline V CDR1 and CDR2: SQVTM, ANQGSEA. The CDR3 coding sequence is TGCAGCGTTGCCCGGGCACAAGTTAACTATGGCCACACCTTC. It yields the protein CSVARAQVNYGHTF.

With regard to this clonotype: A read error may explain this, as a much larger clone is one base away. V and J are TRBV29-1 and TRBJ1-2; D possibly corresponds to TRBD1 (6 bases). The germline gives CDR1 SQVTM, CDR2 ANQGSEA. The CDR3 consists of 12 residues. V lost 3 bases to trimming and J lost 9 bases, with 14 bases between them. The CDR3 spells CSVDSGEDSYTF. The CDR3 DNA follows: TGCAGCGTTGACTCAGGGGAGGATAGCTACACCTTC. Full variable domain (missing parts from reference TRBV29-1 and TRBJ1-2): SAVISQKPSRDICQRGTSLTIQCQVDSQVTMMFWYRQQPGQSLTLIATANQGSEATYESGFVIDKFPISRPNLTFSTLTVSNMSPEDSSIYLCSVDSGEDSYTFGSGTRLTVV.

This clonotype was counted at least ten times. The CDR3 region is CASSFGGRETQYF. CDR3 bases: TGTGCCAGCAGTTTCGGGGGGAGAGAGACCCAGTACTTC. The chain has TRBV28 and TRBJ2-5; 7 bases line up with TRBD2. The germline gives CDR1 MDHEN, CDR2 SYDVKM. The CDR3 sequence is 13 residues long. V dropped 3 bases and J dropped 4; count of bases not matched to a gene: 2.

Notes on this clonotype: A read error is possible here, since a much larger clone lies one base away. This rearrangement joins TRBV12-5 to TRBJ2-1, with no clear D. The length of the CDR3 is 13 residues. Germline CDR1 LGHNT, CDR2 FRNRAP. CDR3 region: CASGPQLVNEHFF. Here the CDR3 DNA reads TGTGCTAGTGGCCCTCAACTCGTGAATGAGCATTTCTTC.

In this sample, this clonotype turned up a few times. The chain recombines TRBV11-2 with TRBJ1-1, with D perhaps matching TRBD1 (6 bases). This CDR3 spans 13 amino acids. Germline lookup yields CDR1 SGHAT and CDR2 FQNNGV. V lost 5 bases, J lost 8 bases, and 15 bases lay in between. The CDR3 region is CASSNTIGTEAFF. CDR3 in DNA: TGTGCCAGCAGCAATACTATAGGGACAGAAGCTTTCTTT.

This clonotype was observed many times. CDR3 nucleotides: TGCAGTGCTAGAGGGACTAGCGTTCCTACTTACGAGCAGTACTTC. The encoded protein is CSARGTSVPTYEQYF. This rearrangement joins TRBV20-1 to TRBJ2-7; TRBD2 aligns across 9 bases. Germline V gives CDR1 DFQATT, CDR2 SNEGSKA (reference sequence). V shed 1 base and J 4 bases; nucleotides not matched to a gene: 8. CDR3 size: 15 residues.